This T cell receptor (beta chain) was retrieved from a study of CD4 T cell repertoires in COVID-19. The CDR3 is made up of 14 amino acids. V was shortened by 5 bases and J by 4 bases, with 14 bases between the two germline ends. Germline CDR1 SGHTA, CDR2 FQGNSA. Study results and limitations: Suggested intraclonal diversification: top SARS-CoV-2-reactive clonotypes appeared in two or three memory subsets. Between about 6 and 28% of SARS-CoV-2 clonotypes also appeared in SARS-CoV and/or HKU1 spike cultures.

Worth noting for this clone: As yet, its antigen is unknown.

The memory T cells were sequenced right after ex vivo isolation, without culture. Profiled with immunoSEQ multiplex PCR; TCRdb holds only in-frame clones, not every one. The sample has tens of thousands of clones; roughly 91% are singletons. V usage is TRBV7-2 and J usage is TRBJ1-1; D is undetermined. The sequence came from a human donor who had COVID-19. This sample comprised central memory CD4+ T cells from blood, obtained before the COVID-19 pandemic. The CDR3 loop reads CASSRYAGSTEAFF. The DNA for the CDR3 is TGTGCCAGCAGCCGGTACGCGGGGAGCACTGAAGCTTTCTTT.